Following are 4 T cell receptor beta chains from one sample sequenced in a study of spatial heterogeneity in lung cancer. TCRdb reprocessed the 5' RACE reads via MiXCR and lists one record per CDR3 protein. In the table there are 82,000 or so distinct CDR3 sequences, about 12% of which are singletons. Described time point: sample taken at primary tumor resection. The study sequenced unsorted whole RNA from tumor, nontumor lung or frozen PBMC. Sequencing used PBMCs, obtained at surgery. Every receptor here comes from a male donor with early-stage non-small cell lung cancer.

CDR3 residues: CASSGGSGRNTGELFF. CDR3 sequence (DNA): TGTGCCAGCAGTGGAGGTAGCGGCCGCAACACCGGGGAGCTGTTTTTT. V is TRBV2 and J is TRBJ2-2; weak D call: TRBD2 (6 bases). CDR3 size: 16 residues. V lost 4 bases, J lost 2 bases, and 14 bases lay in between. Germline V gene lookup returns CDR1 SNHLY and CDR2 FYNNEI.

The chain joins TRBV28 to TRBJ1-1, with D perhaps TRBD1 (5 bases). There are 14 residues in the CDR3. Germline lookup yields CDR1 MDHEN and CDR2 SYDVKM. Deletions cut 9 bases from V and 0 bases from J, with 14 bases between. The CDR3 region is CASSGADMNTEAFF. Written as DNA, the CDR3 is TGTGCCAGTAGTGGGGCAGACATGAACACTGAAGCTTTCTTT.

The CDR3 here is CASSYGVWQETQYF. The CDR3 DNA is TGTGCCAGCAGTTACGGGGTTTGGCAAGAGACCCAGTACTTC. V usage is TRBV6-6 and J usage is TRBJ2-5, with D unresolved. Trimming took off 2 bases at V and 2 bases at J, with 9 bases between the two ends. The CDR3 extends over 14 amino acids. Per the germline V gene, CDR1 is MNHNY and CDR2 is SVGAGI (reference sequence).

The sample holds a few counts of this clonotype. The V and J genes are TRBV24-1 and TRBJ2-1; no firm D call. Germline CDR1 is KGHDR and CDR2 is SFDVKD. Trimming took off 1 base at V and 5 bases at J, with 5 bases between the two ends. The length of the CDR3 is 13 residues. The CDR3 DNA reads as TGTGCCACCAGTGATTTCGTGGACAATGAGCAGTTCTTC. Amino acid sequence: CATSDFVDNEQFF.